Below are 22 T cell receptor beta chains sequenced from a single sample in a study of shared clonotypes between healthy human individuals. The table came from immunoSEQ multiplex PCR; TCRdb's copy has only in-frame clones and leaves some out. The sample yields about 700,000 clones, about 90% seen once. The naive CD8 population came from CD45RO-negative cells selected for CCR7, without terminally differentiated effector memory CD45RA+ cells. The sequenced material came from naive CD8+ T cells sorted from blood. The source is a man aged 30 to 45 in good health.

The V gene is TRBV4-1, the J gene TRBJ1-5; D unclear. The CDR3 runs to 14 residues. Looked up from germline, CDR1 is MGHRA and CDR2 is YSYEKL. V lost 1 base and J lost 6, with 10 bases in between. In DNA form, the CDR3 reads TGCGCCAGCAGCCAAGGGATAGTAAGTCAGCCCCAGCATTTT. Translation: CASSQGIVSQPQHF.

The chain links TRBV28 to TRBJ2-3; 13 nucleotides match TRBD2. CDR3 length equals 17 residues. CDR1 and CDR2 from the germline V gene are MDHEN and SYDVKM. V trimming: 5 bases; J trimming: 4 bases; junction bases outside the gene matches: 9. CDR3 amino acids: CASSPGTSGKSADTQYF. The CDR3 DNA reads TGTGCCAGCAGTCCCGGGACTAGCGGGAAGAGTGCAGATACGCAGTATTTT.

The chain carries TRBV6-1 and TRBJ2-2; 9 bases match TRBD1. V lost 7 bases and J lost 5; bases outside the gene matches: 8. Germline lookup yields CDR1 MNHNS and CDR2 SASEGT. This CDR3 is built from 15 residues. The CDR3, as DNA: TGTGCCAGCATCACGGGACAGGGCTGGACCGGGGAGCTGTTTTTT. Its translation: CASITGQGWTGELFF.

In DNA, the CDR3 is TGTGCCAGCACCGCGGGGAGAGGGGGAGCGGGAGGTTTAAATGAGCAGTTCTTC. Encoded protein: CASTAGRGGAGGLNEQFF. The chain couples TRBV5-8 to TRBJ2-1, with 9 bases lining up with TRBD2. Germline values: CDR1 SGHTS, CDR2 YDEGEE. The CDR3 extends over 18 amino acids. Trimming cost V 6 bases and J 7 bases; bases outside gene matches: 20.

The rearrangement uses TRBV4-1 and TRBJ1-2; TRBD1 might be the D (5 bases). The CDR3 is made up of 15 amino acids. Germline V gene lookup returns CDR1 MGHRA and CDR2 YSYEKL. V was shortened by 5 bases and J by 13 bases, with 26 bases between the two germline ends. CDR3 coding DNA: TGCGCCAGCAGCGGACTTGGGGGACCGATTGGAGGATGCACCTTC. Translated, it gives CASSGLGGPIGGCTF.

V is TRBV5-6 and J is TRBJ2-4; 7 bases agree with TRBD2. The CDR3 is 18 residues long. Germline loops: CDR1 SGHDT, CDR2 YYEEEE. J was trimmed by 3 bases and V by 0 bases; bases with no gene match: 12. CDR3 protein: CASSLVGAGGDYKNIQYF. In DNA, the CDR3 is TGTGCCAGCAGCTTGGTCGGCGCTGGGGGGGACTACAAAAACATTCAGTACTTC. Drawing the rest from reference TRBV5-6 and TRBJ2-4, the complete variable domain is DAGVTQSPTHLIKTRGQQVTLRCSPKSGHDTVSWYQQALGQGPQFIFQYYEEEERQRGNFPDRFSGHQFPNYSSELNVNALLLGDSALYLCASSLVGAGGDYKNIQYFGAGTRLSVL.

The chain joins TRBV18 to TRBJ2-1; tentatively, D is TRBD1 (7 bases). V was trimmed by 2 bases and J by 7 bases, leaving 15 bases between them. Germline V CDR1 and CDR2: KGHSH, LQKENI. This CDR3 comprises 15 residues. Here the CDR3 DNA reads TGTGCCAGCTCACCAGGAGGGGGCTCGGGGAATGAGCAGTTCTTC. This codes for CASSPGGGSGNEQFF.

The rearrangement joins TRBV15 to TRBJ2-2; D gene ambiguous. Deletions cut 0 bases from V and 5 bases from J, with 13 bases between. Per the germline V gene, CDR1 is LNHNV and CDR2 is YYDKDF (reference sequence). This CDR3 spans 16 amino acids. Here the CDR3 reads CATSRDPPTMTGELFF. The DNA for the CDR3 is TGTGCCACCAGCAGAGATCCCCCCACTATGACCGGGGAGCTGTTTTTT.

The chain joins TRBV28 to TRBJ2-6; unclear D gene. Between the trimmed V and J ends, which lost 2 bases and 4 bases, there was a span of 12 bases. CDR1 is MDHEN, CDR2 SYDVKM, per germline. The CDR3 has 16 residues. DNA for the CDR3: TGTGCCAGCAGTTTACGGTTCAGCTCGGGGGCCAACGTCCTGACTTTC. This encodes CASSLRFSSGANVLTF.

V is TRBV7-9 and J is TRBJ2-7, with TRBD1 as a possible D gene (6 bases). V lost 5 bases, J lost 1 base, and 9 bases lay in between. In germline, CDR1 is SEHNR, CDR2 FQNEAQ (reference sequence). CDR3 size: 13 residues. The CDR3: CASSRTDSYEQYF. CDR3 nucleotide sequence: TGTGCCAGCAGCCGGACAGATTCCTACGAGCAGTACTTC.

The chain recombines TRBV10-3 with TRBJ2-1; tentative D call: TRBD1 (5 bases). Germline lookup yields CDR1 ENHRY and CDR2 SYGVKD. The ends were cut back, 7 bases at V and 0 bases at J, with 13 bases in the middle. This CDR3 comprises 15 residues. CDR3 bases: TGTGCCATCACACCCGACAGAAGCTCCTACAATGAGCAGTTCTTC. Translation gives CAITPDRSSYNEQFF.

The CDR3 here is CASSHRGRGEQYF. In DNA form, the CDR3 reads TGCGCCAGCAGCCATCGGGGGCGCGGCGAGCAGTACTTC. V usage is TRBV4-1 and J usage is TRBJ2-7; the D call may be TRBD1 or TRBD2 (6 bases each). CDR3 length equals 13 residues. V was shortened by 3 bases and J by 6 bases, with 12 bases between the two germline ends. CDR1 and CDR2 from the germline V gene are MGHRA and YSYEKL.

The chain carries TRBV6-5 and TRBJ2-1, with 8 bases aligning to TRBD2. CDR3 length equals 15 residues. The V gene end was trimmed by 7 bases and the J gene end by 6 bases; junction bases not matched to a gene: 11. The germline V gene encodes CDR1 MNHEY and CDR2 SVGAGI. CDR3 residues: CASTALAGLFNEQFF. The CDR3, as DNA: TGTGCCAGCACCGCTCTAGCGGGCCTATTCAATGAGCAGTTCTTC.

This clone was picked up a small number of times. This chain links TRBV27 with TRBJ2-7; TRBD2 matches 8 bases. Germline loops: CDR1 MNHEY, CDR2 SMNVEV (reference sequence). After removal of 4 bases from V and 0 bases from J, the junction contained 8 bases not matched to a gene. This CDR3 has 16 residues. Here the CDR3 reads CASSSASGSGSYEQYF. The CDR3 bases are TGTGCCAGCAGTTCCGCAAGCGGGAGTGGCTCCTACGAGCAGTACTTC.

This clone was detected many times. This chain connects TRBV5-1 to TRBJ2-2, with a possible D match to TRBD1 (6 bases). This CDR3 contains 14 residues. The germline V gene encodes CDR1 SGHRS and CDR2 YFSETQ. V lost 4 bases and J lost 6, with 13 bases in between. The CDR3, as DNA: TGCGCCAGCAGCCGGGACACCGAGGCCGGGGAGCTGTTTTTT. Translation: CASSRDTEAGELFF.

The V call is TRBV7-6, the J call TRBJ2-1; D call uncertain. The V end was cut by 1 base, the J end by 5 bases, with 6 bases between. CDR3 length equals 13 residues. Germline values: CDR1 SGHVS, CDR2 FNYEAQ. Written as DNA, the CDR3 is TGTGCCAGCAGCTTAGGACACGACAATGAGCAGTTCTTC. It codes for CASSLGHDNEQFF.

The chain links TRBV7-6 to TRBJ2-1, with TRBD2 matching over 14 bases. CDR1 is SGHVS, CDR2 FNYEAQ, per germline. The CDR3 spans 17 residues. J lost 8 bases, V lost 1 base, and 7 bases had no gene match. The DNA for the CDR3 is TGTGCCAGCAGCTTAGATATCCCGACTAGCGGGAGGGATGAGCAGTTCTTC. It encodes CASSLDIPTSGRDEQFF.

The chain is built from TRBV27 and TRBJ2-7; D is undetermined. CDR1 is MNHEY, CDR2 SMNVEV, per germline (reference sequence). The CDR3 runs 16 residues. V was pared by 3 bases and J by 0 bases, with 15 bases between. CDR3 bases: TGTGCCAGCAGTTTTGGTCGTCCACCGAGCTCCTACGAGCAGTACTTC. Its protein is CASSFGRPPSSYEQYF.

The chain joins TRBV19 to TRBJ2-1; 8 bases fit TRBD2. J lost 3 bases, V lost 1 base, and 2 bases had no gene match. The germline V gene encodes CDR1 LNHDA and CDR2 SQIVND (reference sequence). There are 15 residues in the CDR3. The CDR3 here is CASSIAGGFYNEQFF. Here the CDR3 DNA reads TGTGCCAGTAGTATAGCGGGGGGGTTCTACAATGAGCAGTTCTTC.

This chain connects TRBV4-1 to TRBJ1-1; TRBD1 is a possible D gene (5 bases). Germline CDR1 is MGHRA and CDR2 is YSYEKL. Trimming pared 6 bases from V and 4 bases from J, leaving 12 bases between. The CDR3 spans 13 residues. CDR3 region: CASSTGVGTEAFF. CDR3 DNA: TGCGCCAGCAGTACGGGGGTGGGCACTGAAGCTTTCTTT.

The V call is TRBV11-2, the J call TRBJ1-1; 7 nucleotides match TRBD1. Germline loops: CDR1 SGHAT, CDR2 FQNNGV. The CDR3 has 18 residues. The trim removed 1 base at V and 3 bases at J, leaving 14 bases unmatched. CDR3 sequence: CASSLARQGARLDTEAFF. CDR3 DNA sequence: TGTGCCAGCAGCTTAGCCCGACAGGGCGCCCGTCTAGACACTGAAGCTTTCTTT.

The chain employs TRBV28 and TRBJ2-1; 9 nucleotides line up with TRBD2. The trim removed 3 bases at V and 7 bases at J, leaving 7 bases unmatched. Germline loops: CDR1 MDHEN, CDR2 SYDVKM. The CDR3 length is 15 residues. The chain's CDR3 is CASSFRASGINEQFF. Here the CDR3 DNA reads TGTGCCAGCAGTTTCAGGGCTAGCGGGATAAATGAGCAGTTCTTC.